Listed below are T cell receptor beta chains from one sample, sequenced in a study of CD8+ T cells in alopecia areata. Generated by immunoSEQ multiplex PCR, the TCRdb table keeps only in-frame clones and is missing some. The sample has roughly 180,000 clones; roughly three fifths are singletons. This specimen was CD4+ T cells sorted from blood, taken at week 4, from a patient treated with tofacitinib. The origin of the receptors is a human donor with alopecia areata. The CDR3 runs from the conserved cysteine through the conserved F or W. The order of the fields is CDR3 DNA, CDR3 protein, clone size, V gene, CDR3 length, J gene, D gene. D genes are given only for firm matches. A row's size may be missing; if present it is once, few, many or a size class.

TGCGCCAGCAGTCGCGTTTTTCTGGACAGGGGTTTAGGTTGGACTGAAGCTTTCTTT,CASSRVFLDRGLGWTEAFF,-,TRBV23-1,19,TRBJ1-1,TRBD1
TGTGCCACCCGGCGGGGGGGCTTAAGCTCTGGGGCCAACGTCCTGACTTTC,CATRRGGLSSGANVLTF,-,TRBV27,17,TRBJ2-6,TRBD2
TGTGCCTGGGGGAGACAGGGGATTAATTCACCCCTCCACTTT,CAWGRQGINSPLHF,-,TRBV30,14,TRBJ1-6,TRBD1
TGTGCCAGCCGGAAAGGACAGGGGGTTTACAATGAGCAGTTCTTC,CASRKGQGVYNEQFF,-,TRBV2,15,TRBJ2-1,TRBD1
TGCAGCGTTGTCGGTCCAGGGCGCACGGAGACCCAGTACTTC,CSVVGPGRTETQYF,few,TRBV29-1,14,TRBJ2-5,-
TGCGCCAGCAGCGTAGGGGCGGGGACGAACACCGGGGAGCTGTTTTTT,CASSVGAGTNTGELFF,-,TRBV4-1,16,TRBJ2-2,-
TGTGCCTGGAGTAGTCAGGGCCTCTCCTACAATGAGCAGTTCTTC,CAWSSQGLSYNEQFF,few,TRBV30,15,TRBJ2-1,-
TGTGCCTGGAGTGTAACCAGGGGGCGAGAGACCCAGTACTTC,CAWSVTRGRETQYF,-,TRBV30,14,TRBJ2-5,TRBD1
TGTGCCAGCAGCGTACAGCCCAACGGGGAGACCCAGTACTTC,CASSVQPNGETQYF,few,TRBV9,14,TRBJ2-5,-
TGCAGCTCGTCAGTCGGGACAGGGGATGCGAGGCAAGAGACCCAGTACTTC,CSSSVGTGDARQETQYF,few,TRBV29-1,17,TRBJ2-5,TRBD1
TGCGCCAGCAGTCAATTTACAGGGATATCCCAAGAGACCCAGTACTTC,CASSQFTGISQETQYF,-,TRBV23-1,16,TRBJ2-5,-
TGTGCCAGCAGCTTAGACCACGAGCAGTACTTC,CASSLDHEQYF,-,TRBV7-9,11,TRBJ2-7,-
TGTGCCAGCAGTTACTCGCGAAACCCCTACGAGCAGTACTTC,CASSYSRNPYEQYF,-,TRBV6-5,14,TRBJ2-7,-
TGTGCCAGCAGCTTGGAATGGACCACCCCGGACGAGCAGTACTTC,CASSLEWTTPDEQYF,-,TRBV5-6,15,TRBJ2-7,-
TGTGCCAGCAGTGAAGGGAGGTGGGATGGCTACACCTTC,CASSEGRWDGYTF,few,TRBV2,13,TRBJ1-2,-
TGTGCCAGCAGCTTAAGCGTACTCTTGAACACTGAAGCTTTCTTT,CASSLSVLLNTEAFF,-,TRBV7-2,15,TRBJ1-1,-
TGCAGCGTTGAAGATGGAGGGGAAGAGACCCAGTACTTC,CSVEDGGEETQYF,-,TRBV29-1,13,TRBJ2-5,-
TGTGCCAGTTGGGGGCTCTCTGGGGCCAACGTCCTGACTTTC,CASWGLSGANVLTF,-,TRBV28,14,TRBJ2-6,-
TGCGCCAGCATTCACCAATGCGTGCGGCGGTTTAATGAAAAACTGTTTTTT,CASIHQCVRRFNEKLFF,-,TRBV23-1,17,TRBJ1-4,-
TGTGCCAGCAGTATGCGACAGAACACTGAAGCTTTCTTT,CASSMRQNTEAFF,few,TRBV27,13,TRBJ1-1,-
TGCAGCGTTGGACAGGGGAACACTGAAGCTTTCTTT,CSVGQGNTEAFF,-,TRBV29-1,12,TRBJ1-1,TRBD1
TGTGCCTGGAAGATAGGTTTGGGCTATGGCTACACCTTC,CAWKIGLGYGYTF,-,TRBV30,13,TRBJ1-2,-
TGTGCCATCAGTGAACGGAGCGGGAATGAGCAGTTCTTC,CAISERSGNEQFF,few,TRBV10-3,13,TRBJ2-1,-
TGTGCCAGCAGTGCGGGGGGAGCGAACACCGGGGAGCTGTTTTTT,CASSAGGANTGELFF,-,TRBV28,15,TRBJ2-2,TRBD2
TGCAGCGTGCGGACAGCCCAAGAGACCCAGTACTTC,CSVRTAQETQYF,-,TRBV29-1,12,TRBJ2-5,-
TGTGCCACCAGCAGAGACCGGGCCCCCGGCACCGGGGAGCTGTTTTTT,CATSRDRAPGTGELFF,-,TRBV15,16,TRBJ2-2,-
TGTGCCAGCACGGGGACAGCGCTTCGGGCTGAAGCTTTCTTT,CASTGTALRAEAFF,once,TRBV2,14,TRBJ1-1,TRBD1
TGTGCCATCAGCGCCAGGGATGCGGGGAACACTGAAGCTTTCTTT,CAISARDAGNTEAFF,few,TRBV10-3,15,TRBJ1-1,-
TGTGCCAGTAGAACGACGGAGAACACCGGGGAGCTGTTTTTT,CASRTTENTGELFF,few,TRBV19,14,TRBJ2-2,-
TGCGCCAGCAGCCAGGGCAGGCTTCCCCAAGAGACCCAGTACTTC,CASSQGRLPQETQYF,few,TRBV4-3,15,TRBJ2-5,-
TGCAGCGTTGAGGCTAACTATGGCTACACCTTC,CSVEANYGYTF,-,TRBV29-1,11,TRBJ1-2,-
TGTGCCAGCTCACCGTTGGATCAGGGGAATCAGCCCCAGCATTTT,CASSPLDQGNQPQHF,few,TRBV18,15,TRBJ1-5,-
TGTGCCAGCAGGACGGACGGGGAGACCCAGTACTTC,CASRTDGETQYF,-,TRBV28,12,TRBJ2-5,-
TGTGCCAGCAGCAACTCCGGTGGCTACACCTTC,CASSNSGGYTF,-,TRBV9,11,TRBJ1-2,-
TGTGCCAGCATGGTGAGACAGGGCGGCTATGGCTACACCTTC,CASMVRQGGYGYTF,-,TRBV6-5,14,TRBJ1-2,TRBD1
TGCAGCGTCATCCGGGACAGGGAAGGCGGGGAGCTGTTTTTT,CSVIRDREGGELFF,-,TRBV29-1,14,TRBJ2-2,TRBD1
TGCGCCAGCAGCCCCGGACAGGGGGCGACTGGGGCCAACGTCCTGACTTTC,CASSPGQGATGANVLTF,-,TRBV5-1,17,TRBJ2-6,TRBD1
TGTGCCAGCAGTGAAGTACAGGGGGCTCAGCCCCAGCATTTT,CASSEVQGAQPQHF,-,TRBV2,14,TRBJ1-5,TRBD1
TGCAGCGTTGAACAGGGCACAGATACGCAGTATTTT,CSVEQGTDTQYF,-,TRBV29-1,12,TRBJ2-3,-
TGTGCCAGCAGCTTAAACCCAGCGGGGAACTCCTACGAGCAGTACTTC,CASSLNPAGNSYEQYF,-,TRBV7-9,16,TRBJ2-7,TRBD2
TGTGCCTGGAGTGCCGGGTCTAACTATGGCTACACCTTC,CAWSAGSNYGYTF,-,TRBV30,13,TRBJ1-2,-
TGTGCCAGCAGCCAAGTAGGGACTAGCGGGGCCTTCACAGATACGCAGTATTTT,CASSQVGTSGAFTDTQYF,-,TRBV4-2,18,TRBJ2-3,TRBD2
TGCAGCGTTGACGCGGGCGGGGGGACAGATACGCAGTATTTT,CSVDAGGGTDTQYF,-,TRBV29-1,14,TRBJ2-3,TRBD2
TGTGCCAGCAGCCCCCTGGGAGCGAACACCGGGGAGCTGTTTTTT,CASSPLGANTGELFF,few,TRBV5-4,15,TRBJ2-2,-
TGCAGCGCCACAACGGGCAGGGGAGATCGAGACAATCAGCCCCAGCATTTT,CSATTGRGDRDNQPQHF,few,TRBV29-1,17,TRBJ1-5,-
TGTGCCTGGAGTGAAGGCTACTACTCTGGGGCCAACGTCCTGACTTTC,CAWSEGYYSGANVLTF,-,TRBV30,16,TRBJ2-6,-
TGTGCACTAGGACAGGGGGTCTACAATGAGCAGTTCTTC,CALGQGVYNEQFF,-,TRBV30,13,TRBJ2-1,TRBD1
TGTGCCTGGACCCGGGCGGTTGAAGCTTTCTTT,CAWTRAVEAFF,few,TRBV30,11,TRBJ1-1,-
TGTGCCAGCAGCTTGGTGGCGACAGGGCCATATTCACCCCTCCACTTT,CASSLVATGPYSPLHF,-,TRBV5-6,16,TRBJ1-6,TRBD1
TGTGCCAGTAGTCTCGGACAGACTAATTCACCCCTCCACTTT,CASSLGQTNSPLHF,-,TRBV19,14,TRBJ1-6,-
TGTGCCAGCAGCCAATCCAAGACCCAGTACTTC,CASSQSKTQYF,-,TRBV14,11,TRBJ2-5,-
TGCAGCGTTAGGGTGGGAGGCCCCTACGAGCAGTACTTC,CSVRVGGPYEQYF,-,TRBV29-1,13,TRBJ2-7,-
TGTGCCAGCAGCTTCGGGGGGGTGAACACCGGGGAGCTGTTTTTT,CASSFGGVNTGELFF,-,TRBV5-4,15,TRBJ2-2,TRBD2
TGTGCTAGCAGCCCCGGGACTAGCGGGGGAGAGACCCAGTACTTC,CASSPGTSGGETQYF,-,TRBV7-7,15,TRBJ2-5,TRBD2
TGTGCCAGCAGCTTGGCGGGGGACAGGGGATACAGGGAGTACTTC,CASSLAGDRGYREYF,-,TRBV5-4,15,TRBJ2-7,TRBD1
TGTGCCAGCCGGAGCTCCTATAATTCACCCCTCCACTTT,CASRSSYNSPLHF,-,TRBV25-1,13,TRBJ1-6,-
TGTGCCAGCAAGACTCTAGGTGAGCAGTTCTTC,CASKTLGEQFF,-,TRBV5-6,11,TRBJ2-1,-
TGTGCCAGCAGCTTGCTTGGGGACAGGGAGAACATTCAGTACTTC,CASSLLGDRENIQYF,-,TRBV5-4,15,TRBJ2-4,TRBD1
TGTGCCATCACAGTGGGGGGGGACGAGCAGTACTTC,CAITVGGDEQYF,few,TRBV10-3,12,TRBJ2-7,TRBD2
TGCGCCAGCCGAGCAGGGGTGCTCGATGGCTACACCTTC,CASRAGVLDGYTF,-,TRBV4-1,13,TRBJ1-2,-